This is a list of T cell receptor beta chains from one sample in a study of CDR3 diversity in severe acne. A single record per CDR3 protein comes from TCRdb applying MiXCR to the PCR reads. The data contain tens of thousands of distinct CDR3 sequences, about 54% of them singletons. Sequenced material: blood. These receptors originate from a male donor in good health, without acne. The CDR3 runs from the conserved cysteine through the conserved F or W. D genes are given only for firm matches. The listing skips clone size in some rows; elsewhere it reads once, few, many or a size class.

CDR3 protein: CASRRDAGSEAFF; CDR3 DNA: TGTGCCAGCAGACGAGACGCAGGGTCTGAAGCTTTCTTT; clone size: NA; D gene: NA; V gene: TRBV2; J gene: TRBJ1-1
CDR3 protein: CASSYWNTIYF; CDR3 DNA: TGTGCCAGCAGTTACTGGAACACCATATATTTT; clone size: NA; D gene: NA; V gene: TRBV6-5; J gene: TRBJ1-3
CDR3 protein: CASIPLLGGPPGSTIYF; CDR3 DNA: TGTGCCAGCATCCCGCTTTTGGGGGGGCCCCCTGGAAGCACCATATATTTT; clone size: once; D gene: NA; V gene: TRBV25-1; J gene: TRBJ1-3
CDR3 protein: CASGRSDDQPQHF; CDR3 DNA: TGTGCCAGCGGACGGTCAGATGATCAGCCCCAGCATTTT; clone size: NA; D gene: NA; V gene: TRBV10-3; J gene: TRBJ1-5
CDR3 protein: CASSLGGGGGESYEQYF; CDR3 DNA: TGCGCCAGCAGCTTGGGGGGGGGGGGGGGGGAGTCCTACGAGCAGTACTTC; clone size: NA; D gene: TRBD2; V gene: TRBV5-1; J gene: TRBJ2-7
CDR3 protein: CSVGGWRSGQETQYF; CDR3 DNA: TGCAGCGTTGGAGGGTGGAGGAGCGGCCAAGAGACCCAGTACTTC; clone size: NA; D gene: NA; V gene: TRBV29-1; J gene: TRBJ2-5
CDR3 protein: CASSHADSYNEQYF; CDR3 DNA: TGTGCCAGCAGCCATGCGGACAGCTACAACGAGCAGTACTTC; clone size: once; D gene: NA; V gene: TRBV7-9; J gene: TRBJ2-7
CDR3 protein: CASSVDSGFNGYTF; CDR3 DNA: TGTGCCAGCAGTGTGGACTCGGGGTTTAATGGCTACACCTTC; clone size: NA; D gene: NA; V gene: TRBV2; J gene: TRBJ1-2
CDR3 protein: CASSRGPGLGEETQYF; CDR3 DNA: TGTGCCAGCAGTCGAGGGCCGGGACTAGGGGAAGAGACCCAGTACTTC; clone size: NA; D gene: TRBD2; V gene: TRBV9; J gene: TRBJ2-5
CDR3 protein: CSVTFGTEAFF; CDR3 DNA: TGCAGCGTAACGTTCGGCACTGAAGCTTTCTTT; clone size: once; D gene: NA; V gene: TRBV29-1; J gene: TRBJ1-1
CDR3 protein: CASSLETTAVSYGYTF; CDR3 DNA: TGCGCCAGCAGCTTGGAAACCACCGCAGTAAGCTATGGCTACACCTTC; clone size: once; D gene: NA; V gene: TRBV5-1; J gene: TRBJ1-2